These T cell receptor beta chains were read from a single sample in a study of T-cell memory formation after mild COVID-19. MiXCR, applied by TCRdb to the 5' RACE reads, yields one record per CDR3 protein. The data show approximately 100,000 distinct CDR3 sequences, more than 20% seen once. Sample: PBMCs or a T cell subset sorted from them (not recorded which). These TCRs come from a man in his late teens or twenties who had mild COVID-19 (a few samples of this study predate the infection). Cell type and time point are not known. Each CDR3 is given with its conserved first and last residue. Each record gives: clone size, J gene, V gene, CDR3 protein. The size of a clone is reported for some rows only, either as once, few or many, or as a class for expanded clones.

NA,TRBJ1-2,TRBV6-2/TRBV6-3,CASSYSITGIYGYTF
NA,TRBJ2-3,TRBV11-2,CASSPPWGDTQYF
NA,TRBJ1-1,TRBV6-2/TRBV6-3,CASTKQGANTEAFF
few,TRBJ2-2,TRBV9,CASSVSPQGSTGELFF
NA,TRBJ2-1,TRBV5-6,CASSWTGASEQFF
many,TRBJ2-1,TRBV11-2,CASSPGPGTGLNEQFF
NA,TRBJ2-7,TRBV30,CAWSVVGEQYF
NA,TRBJ2-7,TRBV12-3/TRBV12-4,CASSLAGGDYEQYF
NA,TRBJ1-2,TRBV4-1,CASSQWLGVHGYGYTF
few,TRBJ1-2,TRBV19,CASSIAPGPDYGYTF
NA,TRBJ2-2,TRBV6-6,CASSPWPTGELFF
NA,TRBJ2-2,TRBV19,CASSIEGAGELFF
NA,TRBJ2-3,TRBV7-3,CASSPGAIPTDTQYF
few,TRBJ2-5,TRBV7-6,CASTYSYQETQYF
few,TRBJ1-3,TRBV7-2,CASSVDLGSGNTIYF
NA,TRBJ2-5,TRBV5-6,CASSLGGRDRCF
NA,TRBJ1-5,TRBV12-3/TRBV12-4,CASSLGGGGNQPQHF
many,TRBJ2-2,TRBV12-3/TRBV12-4,CASSLVHRGGTGELFF
few,TRBJ2-7,TRBV11-2,CASSLEPAGYEQYF
NA,TRBJ2-2,TRBV12-3/TRBV12-4,CASRGQDPNTGELFF
NA,TRBJ2-2,TRBV12-3/TRBV12-4,CASSLEGGTNTVELFF
NA,TRBJ2-2,TRBV5-5,CASSLFRGPNTGELFF
NA,TRBJ1-1,TRBV6-5,CASSGGMNGEAFF
NA,TRBJ1-2,TRBV6-5,CASSRPGTIGRYGYTF
many,TRBJ1-2,TRBV4-2,CASSQVGTDGGYTF
once,TRBJ1-1,TRBV4-2,CASSQVGGLNTEAFF
NA,TRBJ2-3,TRBV28,CASSLNRGYDTQYF
few,TRBJ2-1,TRBV7-8,CASSPREEGLTNEQFF
few,TRBJ1-2,TRBV11-2,CASSLDLLEAGGYTF
NA,TRBJ1-2,TRBV5-1,CASYSGLDGYTF
once,TRBJ2-3,TRBV20-1,CSAKKGDGTDTQYF
NA,TRBJ1-2,TRBV4-1,CASSSDIYGYTF
few,TRBJ2-5,TRBV20-1,CSARDGGWGETQYF
NA,TRBJ2-2,TRBV27,CASSLSALSYTGELFF
NA,TRBJ2-3,TRBV6-5,CASRPGGSYNADTQYF
many,TRBJ2-1,TRBV6-2/TRBV6-3,CASSPGLAAGEQFF
few,TRBJ2-5,TRBV6-5,CASRPTTGGRETQYF
few,TRBJ1-6,TRBV28,CASSAGTGDPLHF
few,TRBJ2-5,TRBV5-1,CASSLWGEETQYF
NA,TRBJ1-3,TRBV19,CASSSGGPGNTIYF
NA,TRBJ2-3,TRBV27,CASVGAGSTDTQYF
NA,TRBJ1-5,TRBV5-6,CASSFRDNQPQHF
few,TRBJ2-1,TRBV7-3,CASSPEAGGLYNEQFF
NA,TRBJ2-3,TRBV12-3/TRBV12-4,CASSLGGVTDTQYF
NA,TRBJ2-3,TRBV5-5,CASSLIAGVSTDTQYF
few,TRBJ2-7,TRBV9,CASSGGAGGEQYF
few,TRBJ2-2,TRBV15,CATSRGDTGELFF
few,TRBJ2-1,TRBV7-9,CASSPGVNEQFF
NA,TRBJ2-7,TRBV29-1,CSVARAGIYEQYF
NA,TRBJ2-3,TRBV29-1,CSVDFPLLAGGLGTQYF